One sample yielded the 18 T cell receptor beta chains listed below, sequenced in a study of blood T cells in healthy people across ages. A second PCR of about 6 to 12 cycles used a sample-barcoded 5' primer and a J-beta primer mix. Via MiXCR, TCRdb re-called the 5' RACE reads, giving one row per CDR3 protein. The data contain about 1.5 million distinct CDR3 sequences, 42% of them singletons. What was sequenced was blood. Source of these receptors: a woman between 18 and 29 years old in good health.

The V gene is TRBV12-3 or TRBV12-4, the J gene TRBJ1-2; D possibly corresponds to TRBD1 (5 bases). V was shortened by 3 bases and J by 11 bases, with 19 bases between the two germline ends. This CDR3 spans 14 amino acids. In DNA form, the CDR3 reads TGTGCCAGCAGTTTTGGTGGGACGGCGAGAATGTACACCTTC. Protein: CASSFGGTARMYTF.

This clonotype was recorded a few times. The chain links TRBV10-3 to TRBJ2-7; the D gene is possibly TRBD2 (7 bases). V shed 6 bases and J shed 3 bases, with 24 bases lying between them. The CDR3 runs to 17 residues. Germline CDR1 ENHRY, CDR2 SYGVKD. CDR3 nucleotides: TGTGCCATCAGCCCCGGGGGGCAAGCTAGCGGACTCTACGAGCAGTACTTC. Protein product: CAISPGGQASGLYEQYF.

This clonotype was seen more than once but under ten times. A much larger clone sits a single nucleotide away, making a read error possible. Here the CDR3 DNA reads TGTGCCAGCAGCCTTCAAGGGGAAAGCCTGTTTTTT. Its translation: CASSLQGESLFF. The chain links TRBV3-1 to TRBJ1-4; tentative D call: TRBD1 (5 bases). V was clipped by 4 bases and J by 14 bases, with 14 bases between them. The germline V gene has CDR1 LGHDT and CDR2 YNNKEL (reference sequence). The CDR3 length is 12 residues.

The table lists this clonotype with a few counts. The rearrangement uses TRBV27 and TRBJ2-1; 7 bases agree with TRBD1. The CDR3 sequence is 14 residues long. Per the germline V gene, CDR1 is MNHEY and CDR2 is SMNVEV (reference sequence). J gave up 3 bases and V 8 bases, and 7 bases lay outside the gene matches. In DNA form, the CDR3 reads TGTGCCAGCGCCAGGGACAGCATCTACAATGAGCAGTTCTTC. It is translated as CASARDSIYNEQFF.

The chain is built from TRBV12-3 or TRBV12-4 and TRBJ1-6; no clear D gene. There are 14 residues in the CDR3. The V end was cut by 6 bases, the J end by 9 bases, with 15 bases between. CDR3 residues: CASSLSGDSSPLHF. The CDR3 nucleotides are TGTGCCAGCAGCCTTAGTGGGGATTCTTCACCCCTCCACTTT.

The chain joins TRBV20-1 to TRBJ2-4; D gene unclear. The CDR3 runs 11 residues. V was trimmed by 0 bases and J by 13 bases, leaving 10 bases between them. Germline CDR1 reads DFQATT; CDR2 reads SNEGSKA (reference sequence). The CDR3 DNA reads TGCAGTGCTAGAGAGGGTGGAATGCAGTACTTC. This encodes CSAREGGMQYF.

This chain links TRBV5-5 with TRBJ2-1, with D perhaps matching TRBD1 (5 bases). This CDR3 is built from 16 residues. Trimming took 1 base from V and 0 from J, leaving 11 bases between them. The germline gives CDR1 SGHKS, CDR2 YYEKEE (reference sequence). The CDR3 DNA follows: TGTGCCAGCAGCTTGTATTTGGGGCTCTCCTACAATGAGCAGTTCTTC. Encoded protein: CASSLYLGLSYNEQFF.

The genes are TRBV20-1 and TRBJ1-2, with D unclear. Trimming cost V 0 bases and J 4 bases, with 9 bases left between them. The CDR3 is 13 amino acids. Germline CDR1 reads DFQATT; CDR2 reads SNEGSKA (reference sequence). For the CDR3, the DNA is TGCAGTGCTAGAGACCCCAAGGTCTATGGCTACACCTTC. Amino acid sequence: CSARDPKVYGYTF.

In this sample, this clonotype turned up a few times. DNA for the CDR3: TGCAGTGCTAGAGATCTTGCTACCGGGACGGGTAACACTGAAGCTTTCTTT. Protein product: CSARDLATGTGNTEAFF. The chain employs TRBV20-1 and TRBJ1-1, with a weak D call TRBD1 (5 bases). Germline V gene lookup returns CDR1 DFQATT and CDR2 SNEGSKA (reference sequence). This CDR3 has 17 amino acids. Deletions cut 0 bases from V and 2 bases from J, with 19 bases between.

This clonotype has just a few counts. J is TRBJ2-1 and V is TRBV20-1; D unresolved. The germline V gene encodes CDR1 DFQATT and CDR2 SNEGSKA (reference sequence). The length of the CDR3 is 14 residues. V lost 0 bases, J lost 6 bases, and 12 bases lay in between. CDR3 in DNA: TGCAGTGCTAGAGATCTAACCGGGCTCAATGAGCAGTTCTTC. This translates into CSARDLTGLNEQFF.

This CDR3 reads CASSQGRAGSNEQYF. The CDR3 DNA follows: TGCGCCAGCAGCCAAGGGCGGGCAGGGAGCAATGAGCAGTACTTC. The rearrangement joins TRBV4-1 to TRBJ2-7; D tentatively fits TRBD1 or TRBD2 (5 bases each). The CDR3 has 15 amino acids. V gave up 1 base and J gave up 7 bases, with 17 bases separating them. Germline assignment: CDR1 MGHRA and CDR2 YSYEKL.

This CDR3 is CSAILGKETQYF. As DNA, the CDR3 is TGCAGTGCGATACTGGGAAAAGAGACCCAGTACTTC. V and J are TRBV20-1 and TRBJ2-5, with D unclear. The V gene's germline CDR1 is DFQATT and CDR2 SNEGSKA (reference sequence). V was trimmed by 6 bases and J by 3 bases, leaving 11 bases between them. The CDR3 is 12 amino acids.

The sample holds a few counts of this clonotype. The chain has TRBV18 and TRBJ2-4; 10 bases match TRBD1. The end of the DNA fits TRBJ2-7 better, so the J call may be wrong. There are 16 residues in the CDR3. Germline CDR1 and CDR2: KGHSH and LQKENI. The CDR3 nucleotides read TGTGCCAGCTCACCATGGGACAGGGGCTTGTCCTACGAGCAGTACTTC. Its translation is CASSPWDRGLSYEQYF.

This clonotype was picked up a small number of times. The chain uses TRBV10-3 and TRBJ2-5; the match to TRBD2 covers 9 bases. The germline V gene has CDR1 ENHRY and CDR2 SYGVKD. Trimming took 11 bases from V and 4 from J; bases not matched to a gene: 11. This CDR3 is 14 amino acids long. As DNA, the CDR3 is TGTGCCTCCCTGGCGGGGGGGCAGTCAGAGACCCAGTACTTC. Translated: CASLAGGQSETQYF.

The V and J genes are TRBV14 and TRBJ2-5; D is undetermined. CDR1 and CDR2 (germline): SGHDN, FVKESK. CDR3 length equals 13 residues. The germline V and J ends were trimmed by 4 bases and 5 bases, with 11 bases remaining between them. The CDR3 here is CASSPPRLETQYF. The CDR3, as DNA: TGTGCCAGCAGCCCGCCGAGGTTGGAGACCCAGTACTTC.

The rearrangement links TRBV3-1 to TRBJ1-1, with a tentative D call TRBD1 (6 bases). Germline V gives CDR1 LGHDT, CDR2 YNNKEL (reference sequence). The CDR3 is 17 amino acids. With 5 bases removed from V and 4 bases from J, the gap between germline ends came to 23 bases. The CDR3 spells CASSARTEMGFITEAFF. DNA of the CDR3: TGTGCCAGCAGCGCTAGGACAGAAATGGGGTTTATCACTGAAGCTTTCTTT.

This clonotype was picked up a small number of times. The chain uses TRBV2 and TRBJ1-6; no firm D call. Trimming shortened V by 6 bases and J by 9 bases, and 15 bases separated the two germline ends. The CDR3 is made up of 14 amino acids. Germline V CDR1 and CDR2: SNHLY, FYNNEI. The chain's CDR3 is CASRNKGVGSPLHF. Here the CDR3 DNA reads TGTGCCAGCAGAAACAAGGGAGTGGGTTCACCCCTCCACTTT.

This clonotype was found many times. The chain employs TRBV29-1 and TRBJ2-7; D gene unclear. This CDR3 has 8 amino acids. V was shortened by 7 bases and J by 5 bases, with 3 bases between the two germline ends. Germline loops: CDR1 SQVTM, CDR2 ANQGSEA. CDR3 protein: CSADEQYF. The CDR3 region has the DNA TGCAGCGCCGACGAGCAGTACTTC.